This T cell receptor beta chain was identified in a study of Ad26.COV2.S vaccination and SARS-CoV-2 variants. Study information: Ad26.COV2.S, an intramuscular injection, was given once or twice 56 days apart.

Notes on the study in general: Breadth and depth estimates from TCRs may understate total T cell responses. Considerable breadth of spike-specific CD8+ and CD4+ T cell responses has reportedly been documented following vaccination.

This clone was picked up one time. Its antigen remains unidentified. At the DNA level, this CDR3 is encoded by other sequences in the same sample as well. Treatment denoted: some 19 received Ad26.COV2.S at low or high dose, single or two shots; 5 received placebo; per-sample allocation not given. Following the first vaccine or placebo injection, samples were taken on day 63. Data came from immunoSEQ multiplex PCR; TCRdb stores just in-frame clones and leaves some out. The sample yields about 480,000 clones, roughly 89% seen once. The CDR3 is 13 amino acids. Per germline, CDR1 SGHNT and CDR2 YYREEE (reference sequence). V was pared by 1 base and J by 3 bases, with 8 bases between.

V usage is TRBV5-4 and J usage is TRBJ2-7; D may be TRBD1 (7 bases). This clonotype originated in a person aged 18-65 years who received the Ad26.COV2.S COVID-19 vaccine or a placebo. Sequencing used peripheral blood, obtained in a trial of Ad26.COV2.S vaccine versus placebo. DNA of the CDR3: TGTGCCAGCAGCTTGCAGGGGGGCTACGAGCAGTACTTC. Its translation: CASSLQGGYEQYF.